The 24 T cell receptor beta chains listed next were all sequenced from one sample in a study of shared clonotypes between healthy human individuals. Only in-frame clones appear in the TCRdb table, and some are missing; sequencing was by immunoSEQ multiplex PCR. The sample consists of about 2.3 million clones, over 90% of them appearing once. Sequences were obtained from naive CD4+ T cells from PBMCs. The subset denotes: CD45RA+ positively selected. The receptors originated from a young man in good health. Some clones in this sample may be carry-over from other donors' samples.

The chain joins TRBV9 to TRBJ2-3; TRBD1 is a possible D gene (5 bases). This CDR3 has 16 amino acids. The V end was cut by 3 bases, the J end by 0 bases, with 14 bases between. Germline V gene data show CDR1 as SGDLS and CDR2 as YYNGEE. The CDR3 DNA follows: TGTGCCAGCAGCGGACGACAGCCTCTCAGCACAGATACGCAGTATTTT. It encodes CASSGRQPLSTDTQYF.

The chain has TRBV18 and TRBJ2-3; D is unclear. V dropped 2 bases and J dropped 6 bases, with 9 bases sitting between them. This CDR3 is built from 13 residues. Germline V lookup: CDR1 KGHSH, CDR2 LQKENI. Here the CDR3 DNA reads TGTGCCAGCTCACCAACTCCAGCCGATACGCAGTATTTT. It translates to CASSPTPADTQYF.

There are a few counts of this clone. The CDR3 loop reads CASSADRGGTEAFF. CDR3 DNA: TGTGCCAGTAGCGCTGACAGGGGCGGCACTGAAGCTTTCTTT. The genes are TRBV19 and TRBJ1-1; 8 bases agree with TRBD1. Germline assignment: CDR1 LNHDA and CDR2 SQIVND (reference sequence). With 6 bases clipped from V and 4 bases from J, the junction kept 7 bases outside the gene matches. The CDR3 loop spans 14 amino acids.

The chain recombines TRBV4-3 with TRBJ1-1, with a tentative D call TRBD1 (5 bases). Germline CDR1 LGHNA, CDR2 YSLEER. Trimming took 4 bases from V and 11 from J, leaving 14 bases between them. The CDR3 is made up of 12 amino acids. CDR3 DNA: TGCGCCAGCAGCCCCCTGGGGGGTTTGGCTTTCTTT. Protein product: CASSPLGGLAFF.

Concerning this clone: The sample has other DNA sequences that encode this CDR3 too. The chain combines TRBV6-5 with TRBJ2-2; no reliable D call. Germline V gene sequence: CDR1 MNHEY, CDR2 SVGAGI. The CDR3 is made up of 12 amino acids. V was clipped by 5 bases and J by 5 bases, with 6 bases between them. The CDR3 nucleotides read TGTGCCAGCAGTATTCGTACCGGGGAGCTGTTTTTT. This codes for CASSIRTGELFF.

V is TRBV15 and J is TRBJ2-3; 10 nucleotides agree with TRBD2. Germline-derived CDR1 and CDR2 are LNHNV and YYDKDF (reference sequence). This CDR3 has 14 residues. The trim removed 8 bases at V and 2 bases at J, leaving 4 bases unmatched. This CDR3 is CATRAGGYTDTQYF. The DNA for the CDR3 is TGTGCCACCCGAGCGGGAGGGTACACAGATACGCAGTATTTT.

The CDR3 sequence is CASSAGRETNEKLFF. The CDR3 region has the DNA TGTGCCAGCAGCGCGGGGCGGGAAACTAATGAAAAACTGTTTTTT. This chain links TRBV9 with TRBJ1-4, with TRBD1 as a possible D gene (5 bases). Germline CDR1 is SGDLS and CDR2 is YYNGEE. The germline V and J ends were trimmed by 3 bases and 1 base, with 10 bases remaining between them. This CDR3 is built from 15 residues.

As concerns this clone: Within the sample, other DNA sequences also encode this same CDR3. The gene calls are TRBV5-1 and TRBJ1-1; D is possibly TRBD1 (5 bases). V was shortened by 0 bases and J by 2 bases, with 11 bases between the two germline ends. The CDR3 covers 15 residues. Germline V gene sequence: CDR1 SGHRS, CDR2 YFSETQ. CDR3 sequence reads: CASSLEGGGNTEAFF. The CDR3 DNA reads as TGCGCCAGCAGCTTGGAGGGTGGGGGTAACACTGAAGCTTTCTTT. The full variable domain, in which reference TRBV5-1 and TRBJ1-1 provide the parts outside the CDR3, is KAGVTQTPRYLIKTRGQQVTLSCSPISGHRSVSWYQQTPGQGLQFLFEYFSETQRNKGNFPGRFSGRQFSNSRSEMNVSTLELGDSALYLCASSLEGGGNTEAFFGQGTRLTVV.

The gene calls are TRBV5-1 and TRBJ2-5; D possibly corresponds to TRBD1 (6 bases). CDR1 is SGHRS, CDR2 YFSETQ, per germline. V lost 0 bases to trimming and J lost 4 bases, with 13 bases between them. The CDR3 totals 15 residues. The CDR3 sequence is CASSLELQGRETQYF. The CDR3, as DNA: TGCGCCAGCAGCTTGGAGCTTCAGGGGAGAGAGACCCAGTACTTC.

V is TRBV15 and J is TRBJ2-5; 7 bases align to TRBD1. V lost 6 bases to trimming and J lost 3 bases; unmatched junction nucleotides: 13. The V gene's germline CDR1 is LNHNV and CDR2 YYDKDF (reference sequence). The CDR3 is 16 amino acids. Written as DNA, the CDR3 is TGTGCCACCAGGAAAGCCCCAAGGGGGCCGGAAGAGACCCAGTACTTC. Its translation: CATRKAPRGPEETQYF.

The chain carries TRBV4-1 and TRBJ1-2, with D unclear. Germline V gives CDR1 MGHRA, CDR2 YSYEKL. Trimming pared 1 base from V and 5 bases from J, leaving 17 bases between. CDR3 size: 16 residues. The DNA for the CDR3 is TGCGCCAGCAGCCAAGGGGTGGCCGCTGGTGGGTATGGCTACACCTTC. Its protein product is CASSQGVAAGGYGYTF.

This clone was detected once. The V call is TRBV5-1, the J call TRBJ2-1, with TRBD1 as a possible D gene (7 bases). V was pared by 6 bases and J by 5 bases, with 18 bases between. Germline-derived CDR1 and CDR2 are SGHRS and YFSETQ. CDR3 length: 15 residues. The CDR3 DNA reads as TGCGCCAGCAACCCGCGGGGACAGCTCGACAATGAGCAGTTCTTC. Protein product: CASNPRGQLDNEQFF.

This clone appeared once. The gene calls are TRBV30 and TRBJ2-7, with D possibly TRBD2 on 5 matching bases. Trimming removed 1 base at V and 6 bases at J, with 13 bases between. The CDR3 contains 13 residues. Germline assignment: CDR1 GTSNPN and CDR2 SVGIG (reference sequence). The chain's CDR3 is CAWSGASAGEQYF. DNA for the CDR3: TGTGCCTGGAGTGGCGCGTCGGCGGGCGAGCAGTACTTC.

The chain couples TRBV7-2 to TRBJ2-5, with 8 bases that match TRBD1. CDR1 is SGHTA, CDR2 FQGNSA, per germline. This CDR3 contains 14 residues. With V trimmed by 5 bases and J by 5 bases, 7 bases remained unmatched. The CDR3 loop reads CASSPGQVPETQYF. In nucleotides, the CDR3 is TGTGCCAGCAGCCCGGGACAGGTCCCCGAGACCCAGTACTTC.

The chain recombines TRBV6-6 with TRBJ2-3; 8 positions match TRBD2. The CDR3 loop spans 16 amino acids. The J segment lost 3 bases and the V segment lost 5 bases, leaving 10 bases of the junction unmatched. Per germline, CDR1 MNHNY and CDR2 SVGAGI (reference sequence). The CDR3 spells CASSTSAGVGTDTQYF. The CDR3 nucleotides are TGTGCCAGCAGTACTTCAGCGGGAGTGGGGACAGATACGCAGTATTTT.

V gene TRBV7-2 combines with J gene TRBJ2-5; D remains ambiguous. CDR1 is SGHTA, CDR2 FQGNSA, per germline. V lost 4 bases to trimming and J lost 5 bases, with 23 bases between them. CDR3 length equals 17 residues. CDR3 sequence (DNA): TGTGCCAGCAGCTCGACTCTGACGAGTCTAGTCCGGGAGACCCAGTACTTC. Protein: CASSSTLTSLVRETQYF.

This chain connects TRBV5-1 to TRBJ2-5, with 8 bases matching TRBD2. Germline values: CDR1 SGHRS, CDR2 YFSETQ. Germline trimming cut 1 base from V and 5 bases from J; bases unmatched to any gene: 10. CDR3 length: 16 residues. CDR3 residues: CASSLSRGGRWETQYF. The CDR3 nucleotides are TGCGCCAGCAGCTTGTCCCGAGGCGGGAGGTGGGAGACCCAGTACTTC. The full variable domain, with the rest looked up from reference TRBV5-1 and TRBJ2-5, is KAGVTQTPRYLIKTRGQQVTLSCSPISGHRSVSWYQQTPGQGLQFLFEYFSETQRNKGNFPGRFSGRQFSNSRSEMNVSTLELGDSALYLCASSLSRGGRWETQYFGPGTRLLVL.

CDR3 residues: CASSSLAGGWDEQFF. DNA of the CDR3: TGTGCCAGCAGTTCCTTAGCGGGAGGGTGGGATGAGCAGTTCTTC. The V and J genes are TRBV27 and TRBJ2-1, with 11 bases aligning to TRBD2. Trimming removed 4 bases from V and 8 bases from J; junction bases left unmatched: 7. CDR1 and CDR2 from the germline V gene are MNHEY and SMNVEV (reference sequence). The CDR3 is 15 residues long.

The chain is built from TRBV5-4 and TRBJ1-4; TRBD1 might be the D (6 bases). Germline values: CDR1 SGHNT, CDR2 YYREEE (reference sequence). This CDR3 is built from 13 residues. The V gene lost 0 bases and the J gene lost 11 bases, with 11 bases spanning the gap. CDR3 protein: CASSLDRVGKLFF. CDR3 in DNA: TGTGCCAGCAGCTTGGACAGGGTAGGGAAACTGTTTTTT.

This sequence joins TRBV28 and TRBJ2-2, with 8 bases lining up with TRBD1. The trim removed 8 bases at V and 0 bases at J, leaving 5 bases unmatched. The CDR3 sequence is 15 residues long. Germline V gene data show CDR1 as MDHEN and CDR2 as SYDVKM. The CDR3 DNA follows: TGTGCCAGCGGGGGGACAGGCGCGAACACCGGGGAGCTGTTTTTT. Encoded protein: CASGGTGANTGELFF. Full variable domain (rest looked up from reference TRBV28 and TRBJ2-2): DVKVTQSSRYLVKRTGEKVFLECVQDMDHENMFWYRQDPGLGLRLIYFSYDVKMKEKGDIPEGYSVSREKKERFSLILESASTNQTSMYLCASGGTGANTGELFFGEGSRLTVL.

The chain carries TRBV9 and TRBJ2-2; 10 bases align to TRBD1. This CDR3 has 18 amino acids. With V trimmed by 3 bases and J by 2 bases, 10 bases remained unmatched. CDR1 SGDLS and CDR2 YYNGEE come from the germline V gene. CDR3 amino acids: CASSGRPGQGSNTGELFF. DNA of the CDR3: TGTGCCAGCAGCGGGAGGCCGGGACAGGGGTCAAACACCGGGGAGCTGTTTTTT.

V and J are TRBV5-4 and TRBJ2-1; D unclear. Trimming shortened V by 0 bases and J by 0 bases, and 7 bases separated the two germline ends. The CDR3 sequence is 15 residues long. CDR1 and CDR2 (germline): SGHNT, YYREEE (reference sequence). The CDR3 bases are TGTGCCAGCAGCTTGGCGTCAAACTCCTACAATGAGCAGTTCTTC. It translates to CASSLASNSYNEQFF. Full variable domain (rest looked up from reference TRBV5-4 and TRBJ2-1): ETGVTQSPTHLIKTRGQQVTLRCSSQSGHNTVSWYQQALGQGPQFIFQYYREEENGRGNFPPRFSGLQFPNYSSELNVNALELDDSALYLCASSLASNSYNEQFFGPGTRLTVL.

This chain joins TRBV5-4 and TRBJ1-3; D call uncertain. The CDR3 consists of 14 residues. Deletions cut 0 bases from V and 4 bases from J, with 8 bases between. Looked up from germline, CDR1 is SGHNT and CDR2 is YYREEE (reference sequence). CDR3 nucleotides: TGTGCCAGCAGCTTGGCCGGGTTCGGAAACACCATATATTTT. Translating gives CASSLAGFGNTIYF. The full variable domain, with the rest looked up from reference TRBV5-4 and TRBJ1-3, is ETGVTQSPTHLIKTRGQQVTLRCSSQSGHNTVSWYQQALGQGPQFIFQYYREEENGRGNFPPRFSGLQFPNYSSELNVNALELDDSALYLCASSLAGFGNTIYFGEGSWLTVV.

Of note for this clone: Other DNA sequences from this sample encode an identical CDR3 as well. V and J are TRBV30 and TRBJ1-2, with D hard to call. The CDR3 consists of 12 residues. In germline, CDR1 is GTSNPN, CDR2 SVGIG (reference sequence). V lost 2 bases to trimming and J lost 4 bases, with 8 bases between them. CDR3 sequence (DNA): TGTGCCTGGAGTAGGGTAGGCTATGGCTACACCTTC. Translating it yields CAWSRVGYGYTF.